This T cell receptor (beta chain) was documented in a study of CD8+ T cells in alopecia areata. Study details: Tofacitinib treatment spanned 6 to 18 months, with 6 months off drug afterward.

Sequencing relied on a cDNA template that was reverse transcribed from extracted RNA. Sequencing was performed with immunoSEQ multiplex PCR; in TCRdb, only in-frame clones are kept and a portion is missing. This table has about 220,000 clones, around 57% appearing once. The CDR3 loop spans 15 amino acids. Germline values: CDR1 SGHRS, CDR2 YFSETQ. With 4 bases removed from V and 0 bases from J, the gap between germline ends came to 11 bases. Described treatment: oral pan-JAK inhibitor, 5-10 mg twice daily. Alopecia areata patients had lesional scalp punch biopsies and peripheral blood taken from them. T lymphocytes (CD4+ and CD8+) were sorted from PBMCs.

The sequence was obtained from a human donor with alopecia areata. The sequencing here drew on CD4+ T cells sorted from blood, taken at week 4, from a patient treated with tofacitinib. The chain has TRBV5-1 and TRBJ1-3, with D possibly TRBD1 on 6 matching bases. CDR3 amino acids: CASSTNRDSGNTIYF. The CDR3 DNA sequence: TGCGCCAGCAGCACAAACAGGGACTCTGGAAACACCATATATTTT.